Described below is a single T cell receptor (beta chain) sequence and its context. The data were taken from a study of control samples from healthy donors and cancer patients. Repertoires were generated with immunoSEQ multiplex PCR, while TCRdb's copy carries only in-frame clones and drops some. The sample records around 50,000 clones, 75% to 95% being singletons. This CDR3 has 14 residues. Deletions cut 0 bases from V and 6 bases from J, with 11 bases between. Germline CDR1 reads SEHNR; CDR2 reads FQNEAQ (reference sequence). Sequenced input: PBMCs. The origin of this receptor is a young man with colorectal cancer. This rearrangement joins TRBV7-9 to TRBJ1-1, with D possibly matching TRBD1 (6 bases). In DNA form, the CDR3 reads TGTGCCAGCAGCTTAGCGGCAGGGGCCGCTGAAGCTTTCTTT. It codes for CASSLAAGAAEAFF.